This TCR beta chain was retrieved from a study of cytomegalovirus exposure and HLA in healthy donors (dated by TCRdb to the late 2010s). Concerning the study at large: According to an earlier analysis of several hundred of the donors, about 170 million T cells yielded 95 million to 140 million unique TCR beta sequences and 276 Gb of sequence data. About 300 gigabases of sequencing data and some 85 million unique TCR sequences were included in an early release covering about 700 HLA-typed donors. Of the 300 to 500 genotyped donors, approximately 80% were placed in the genetic ancestry cluster associated with self-reported Caucasian donors. The study aimed to test whether signatures of past pathogen exposure could be identified by cataloging public T cell receptors. Using immunosequencing, the study profiled T cell repertoires from 666 subjects and related those repertoires to cytomegalovirus serostatus. A separate validation cohort of over 95 different subjects was used in addition to the 666-subject first cohort. High-throughput TCR immunosequencing, statistical association of individual TCRs with disease status, and machine learning were combined to predict cytomegalovirus infection status. To study patterns of TCR occurrence, a later analysis re-analyzed previously published TCR beta repertoires from several hundred donors and added high-resolution HLA genotyping. The later analysis used no new phenotypic data to find candidate immune exposures, relying instead on TCR beta sequences and their occurrence across donors. An earlier analysis of several hundred of the donors applied high-throughput TCR beta sequencing to assess whether each TCR beta V gene segment acted as functional or pseudogenic. Donor age, sex, ethnicity and CMV serostatus were compiled alongside the repertoire data. In a later genetic analysis, genome-wide SNP genotypes for about 55% of the roughly 700 donors were used, and that subset was treated as a discovery cohort. Every repertoire in the discovery cohort had been generated on one and the same sequencing platform. Class I and class II HLA loci were covered by the typing at four-digit resolution. The number of donors typed differed by locus, with 629-630 for A, B, C, DRB1 and DQB1, roughly 520 for DQA1, nearly 610 for DPA1, and over 400 for DPB1. Roughly 5 DR-DQ haplotypes were handled as single units for association and clustering, since linkage in the cohort was strong. Across approximately 400 genotyped donors of the cohort, an average of roughly 230,000 unique TCR beta nucleotide sequences per donor were sequenced, and approximately 17% of those sequences were non-productive.

Receptor libraries were prepared by the immunoSEQ multiplex PCR assay. For the multiplex PCR, a mixture combining 60 forward primers for TCR Vbeta segments and 13 reverse primers for TCR Jbeta segments was used. The CDR3 region of rearranged TCR beta genes was amplified from genomic DNA by a multiplex PCR assay. The amplified TCR beta libraries were sequenced on the Illumina HiSeq System as 87-base-pair reads. On the study's bioinformatics: Across the 600 to 700 repertoires, a later analysis counted about 81 million unique TCR beta chains, 9.5 million to 13 million of which were shared by at least two donors. To remove PCR and sequencing errors, raw reads were error-corrected and collapsed into unique sequences using a nearest-neighbor algorithm that merged closely related sequences. Alignment of CDR3 sequences to IMGT reference sequences was used to assign V, D and J gene segments. Each retained sequence needed at least a six-nucleotide match to both a V gene segment and a J gene segment. A rearrangement counted as productive if the CDR3 had no stop codons and remained in frame with V and J, and every other rearrangement counted as non-productive. CDR3 was defined by IMGT convention, running from the second conserved V-encoded cysteine to the conserved J-encoded phenylalanine. In an earlier analysis of more than 550 of the donors, sequences lacking an unambiguous match to a single V gene segment were excluded. An earlier analysis of a few hundred of the donors classified V segments as functional when productive rearrangements were above 56.7% and as segregating when the standard deviation between donors was above 5%. A statistical classification framework was developed to diagnose cytomegalovirus status using the catalog of TCR beta chain sequences. In a later analysis, V and J genes were assigned by comparing TCR nucleotide sequences against IMGT/GENE-DB human TR gene sequences. Using the TCRdist pipeline, a later analysis assigned CDR3 sequences along with most-parsimonious VDJ recombination scenarios. In a later analysis, each TCR beta chain was defined by its CDR3 amino acid sequence together with its V-gene family, and reads without a unique V-gene family were excluded. In a later analysis, 450 to 600 highly shared, low-generation-probability nucleotide sequences were removed to address suspected cross-contamination and a sequencing artifact. For each public chain, a later analysis derived a clonal expansion index from normalized ranks of inferred template counts within each repertoire. A later analysis computed generation probabilities with a VDJ recombination model fitted to out-of-frame rearrangements, and checked the results against IGoR. Hypergeometric tests were used in a later analysis to score TCR-TCR, TCR-HLA and TCR-CMV co-occurrence, with a repertoire-size bias correction applied to the TCR pairs. To estimate false discovery rates, a later analysis permuted the HLA or CMV assignments 20 times. In a later analysis, co-occurring TCRs were grouped with DBSCAN, and TCRdist sequence similarity was added when clustering was performed within HLA-allele-positive subsets. Co-occurrence clustering excluded repertoires with fewer than 30,000 or more than 120,000 public chains, plus five with anomalous nucleotide sharing. This immuneACCESS table, as held by TCRdb, lists in-frame sequences with V and J called but not all clones. Of the missing ones, under half trace to an unresolved V gene in checked studies; the others have no known cause. V, J and clone size reflect that table, while D and trimming were determined from the DNA. The sample table shows about 200,000 clones, and around 80% are seen once. The ten largest clonotypes hold 1.5% to 2% of the sample.

Overall study results and their limits: A later analysis found that HLA-associated TCR beta chains were more clonally expanded and had lower generation probabilities than equally common non-associated chains. In both the original and validation cohorts, the classifier was reported to diagnose cytomegalovirus status with high specificity and sensitivity. Sequencing depth was assumed to be roughly uniform across donors in the presence/absence analyses, though that assumption may not hold. For the cohort, immune exposure information was limited to CMV serostatus. The authors suggested that the approach could potentially be generalized to other disease states and immunological phenotypes. In an earlier analysis of roughly 560 of the donors, most TCR beta V segments were observed in productive rearrangements about 87% or about 30% of the time, broadly matching IMGT annotations. HLA typing was unavailable for some donors at each locus, so association tests used only the typed subset. A later analysis found that TCR association rates varied across HLA loci, with DRB1 alleles showing the most associated TCRs and HLA-C alleles the fewest. According to a later genetic analysis, donors in an Asian-associated ancestry cluster had fewer N-insertions in productive TCRs than the approximately 630-donor mean. Assigning TCR associations to individual alleles was difficult when HLA alleles, especially DR and DQ, strongly co-occurred. Most TCR sequences were seen in very few donors, while some public TCRs were found in many individuals. Some IMGT-functional V segments, including TRBV6-2 and TRBV6-3, could not be distinguished by the 87-base-pair reads and were therefore excluded. Fewer than 20 rarely observed V segments, including chromosome 9 orphons, were excluded from the earlier analysis of several hundred of the donors because counts were too low. Several of the top co-occurrence clusters appeared to be linked to parvovirus B19, influenza, CMV and Epstein-Barr virus, according to a later analysis. A further reported finding was that TCR beta sequences accurately predicted the HLA-A and HLA-B alleles for most subjects in the first cohort. In vitro tests confirmed that three of the cytomegalovirus-associated TCR beta chains recognize cytomegalovirus antigens. In this cohort, only TCR beta chains were sequenced, and detectable features were limited by the absence of alpha or paired-chain data. The study gave a list of 150 to 200 TCR beta chains associated with cytomegalovirus. An association between a missense DCLRE1C variant and V-gene and J-gene trimming of TCR beta chains was found in a later genetic analysis and replicated in an independent cohort. A later analysis associated around 16,000 TCR beta sequences with specific HLA alleles at a false discovery rate of 0.05. Correlated functional status among segregating V segments might be attributable to linkage disequilibrium, but an unknown experimental factor could not be ruled out. A group of highly shared sequence variants was considered likely to be a technical artifact of the sequencing pipeline. According to a later analysis, most CMV-associated TCR beta chains appeared to be HLA-restricted, and the HLA associations seemed to be driven largely by CMV exposure.

The cohort was made up of about 670 healthy bone marrow donors. Cohort members were all nominally healthy when sampled, although unrecorded immune exposures were likely present. The donor tested CMV seropositive, placing the donor among the 290 or so seropositive members of the cohort. Each donor provided a peripheral blood sample, and peripheral blood mononuclear cells were used for TCR beta sequencing. The Qiagen DNeasy Blood Extraction Kit was used to extract genomic DNA from the blood cell samples. V gives up 2 bases and J gives up 4 bases, and the segment between their germline ends measures 14 bases. CDR3 length: 14 amino acids, cysteine to phenylalanine. Of the read, only the CDR3 DNA is kept; its 42 bases are in frame from base 1. CDR1 and CDR2 were assigned from the germline V gene (reference sequence) as GTSNPN and SVGIG. As regards this clone: Its recognized antigen is unknown. Base qualities were left out, and no much larger clone turns up one base away.

Sequencing was done on a sample of PBMCs. The rearranged chain carries TRBV30 and TRBJ2-5; the D segment could be TRBD2, given 7 matching bases. This TCR derives from a man aged 40-55 years in good health and CMV-seropositive. The CDR3 region: CAWSSGGGRETQYF. The bases are TGTGCCTGGAGTTCTGGGGGGGGGCGAGAGACCCAGTACTTC.